The following is a T cell receptor (beta chain) sequence with its context. The CDR3 sequence is 14 residues long. The J segment lost 6 bases and the V segment lost 5 bases, leaving 6 bases of the junction unmatched. CDR1 and CDR2 (germline): MDHEN, SYDVKM. The sample comes from a study of CD8 T cells in Susac syndrome. Reverse transcription of roughly 0.45 to 1 ug RNA used random hexamers. TCR beta CDR3 was amplified by immunoSEQ multiplex PCR. This amplification extended across 54 Vbeta and 13 Jbeta segments. Using its own MiXCR run on the immunoSEQ multiplex PCR reads, TCRdb lists one record per CDR3 protein. The table records around 190,000 distinct CDR3 sequences, 95% of them present only once. TCR beta was sequenced from blood CD8+ and CD4+ T cells. FACS enriched CD8+ TEMRA cells, while bulk CD8+ and CD4+ were negatively isolated.

The sample was CD4+ T cells from PBMCs. The source of this sequence is a human donor in good health. The gene calls are TRBV28 and TRBJ1-2; 10 nucleotides align to TRBD1. The CDR3 coding sequence is TGTGCCAGCAGTCCCCCGGGACAGGGGAATGGCTACACCTTC. Translated, it gives CASSPPGQGNGYTF.